This T cell receptor (beta chain) was obtained from a study of cytomegalovirus exposure and HLA in healthy donors. General study findings and limits: A later analysis showed that HLA-associated TCR beta chains had undergone more clonal expansion than equally common others.

As for the donors, each was a healthy bone marrow donor. Use of 60 Vbeta and 13 Jbeta primers characterized the PCR. Per the original data handling: Unique TCR beta chains totaled about 78 million in a later count, with roughly 10 million of them shared. The table came from immunoSEQ multiplex PCR; TCRdb's copy has only in-frame clones and leaves some out. That table supplies the V and J calls and clone size; D and trimming were determined from the DNA. The data hold about 86,000 clones, with about two thirds observed a single time. Worth noting for this clone: The antigen is undetermined.

The CDR3 length is 15 residues. V was pared by 2 bases and J by 2 bases, with 12 bases between. In germline, CDR1 is MNHNS, CDR2 SASEGT. This sequence was found in a man between 60 and 75 years old in good health and CMV-seronegative. The V call is TRBV6-1, the J call TRBJ2-5, with D possibly matching TRBD1 (6 bases). Sequences were obtained from PBMCs. The CDR3 bases are TGTGCCAGCAGTGAAACGACAGGCCTACAAGAGACCCAGTACTTC. It yields the protein CASSETTGLQETQYF.